These T cell receptor beta chains were read from a single sample in a study of CD8+ T cells in alopecia areata. Only in-frame clones appear in the TCRdb table, and some are missing; sequencing was by immunoSEQ multiplex PCR. This table holds 95,000 to 110,000 clones, approximately 58% found once. Sequenced input: CD4+ T cells sorted from blood. The receptors were sampled from a human donor in good health. Both conserved end residues are part of each CDR3. A D gene is named only where the DNA matches it firmly. Not every row has a clone size; where given, it reads once, few, many or a size class.

>.|TRBV5-6|.|TRBJ1-2
CASSLAMSGYGYTF
TGTGCCAGCAGCTTGGCCATGAGCGGCTATGGCTACACCTTC
>.|TRBV5-6|.|TRBJ2-7
CASSPYRDSYEQYF
TGTGCCAGCAGCCCCTACAGGGACTCCTACGAGCAGTACTTC
>.|TRBV7-2|.|TRBJ2-7
CASSLRSYEQYF
TGTGCCAGCAGCTTAAGGTCCTACGAGCAGTACTTC
>TRBD2|TRBV30|few|TRBJ2-3
CAWSVLGGFTDTQYF
TGTGCCTGGAGTGTACTCGGGGGGTTCACAGATACGCAGTATTTT
>.|TRBV2|.|TRBJ2-1
CASSGVGNEQFF
TGTGCCAGCAGTGGGGTAGGCAATGAGCAGTTCTTC
>.|TRBV4-1|.|TRBJ2-1
CASSRARGGRGLSTLHNEQFF
TGCGCCAGCAGCCGCGCGCGAGGAGGGCGGGGGCTCTCGACCCTCCACAATGAGCAGTTCTTC
>.|TRBV6-6|.|TRBJ2-6
CASDRNGGANVLTF
TGTGCCAGCGACCGAAATGGGGGGGCCAACGTCCTGACTTTC
>TRBD1|TRBV7-9|.|TRBJ2-4
CASSQGQGVGNIQYF
TGTGCCAGCAGCCAAGGTCAGGGGGTCGGGAACATTCAGTACTTC
>TRBD1|TRBV6-5|.|TRBJ1-2
CASRDRGRPGYGYTF
TGTGCCAGCAGGGACAGGGGGCGCCCCGGGTATGGCTACACCTTC
>TRBD1|TRBV7-9|.|TRBJ2-3
CASSKNRQGAGNTQYF
TGTGCCAGCAGCAAAAACCGACAGGGGGCTGGAAATACGCAGTATTTT
>TRBD2|TRBV7-8|.|TRBJ2-5
CASSLGLARWETQYF
TGTGCCAGCAGCCTCGGACTAGCGCGTTGGGAGACCCAGTACTTC
>.|TRBV7-9|few|TRBJ2-3
CASSLDLAPTDTQYF
TGTGCCAGCAGCTTAGATCTAGCTCCAACAGATACGCAGTATTTT
>.|TRBV19|.|TRBJ2-5
CASSIQFQETQYF
TGTGCCAGTAGTATACAGTTTCAAGAGACCCAGTACTTC
>.|TRBV18|.|TRBJ2-5
CASSLLGLRQETQYF
TGTGCCAGCTCCCTGCTTGGTCTTCGCCAAGAGACCCAGTACTTC
>TRBD2|TRBV30|.|TRBJ2-1
CAWSVGSGGLDEQFF
TGTGCCTGGAGTGTAGGGAGCGGGGGTCTAGATGAGCAGTTCTTC
>TRBD1|TRBV7-9|.|TRBJ1-4
CASSSNPGQGVTNEKLFF
TGTGCCAGCAGCAGTAACCCGGGACAGGGGGTCACTAATGAAAAACTGTTTTTT
>.|TRBV18|few|TRBJ2-5
CASSPGEGNQETQYF
TGTGCCAGCTCACCAGGGGAAGGGAACCAAGAGACCCAGTACTTC
>.|TRBV29-1|.|TRBJ2-1
CSANNGGNEQFF
TGCAGCGCGAATAACGGGGGAAATGAGCAGTTCTTC
>TRBD1|TRBV5-6|.|TRBJ1-2
CASSLQGANYGYTF
TGTGCCAGCAGCTTGCAGGGGGCTAACTATGGCTACACCTTC
>.|TRBV7-9|.|TRBJ1-2
CASSPSRIYGYTF
TGTGCCAGCAGTCCATCCAGAATCTATGGCTACACCTTC
>.|TRBV5-1|.|TRBJ2-7
CASSFVGGSNEQYF
TGCGCCAGCAGCTTCGTGGGGGGCAGCAACGAGCAGTACTTC
>TRBD1|TRBV5-1|.|TRBJ2-7
CASRPTGTGSSYEQYF
TGCGCCAGCAGACCAACCGGGACAGGGAGCTCCTACGAGCAGTACTTC
>.|TRBV28|.|TRBJ1-2
CASTSGYGYTF
TGTGCCAGCACCTCAGGGTATGGCTACACCTTC
>.|TRBV7-3|once|TRBJ2-5
CASSFLQYF
TGTGCCAGCAGCTTTCTCCAGTACTTC
>.|TRBV28|.|TRBJ2-3
CASSLGNTDTQYF
TGTGCCAGCAGTTTGGGTAACACAGATACGCAGTATTTT
>.|TRBV28|.|TRBJ2-1
CASSLPRQGPNEQFF
TGTGCCAGCAGTTTACCGAGGCAGGGTCCCAATGAGCAGTTCTTC
>TRBD2|TRBV9|.|TRBJ2-1
CASSRRLAGALNNEQFF
TGTGCCAGCAGCCGTCGACTAGCGGGGGCCCTTAACAATGAGCAGTTCTTC
>.|TRBV15|.|TRBJ2-3
CAKTPGGCTDTQYF
TGTGCCAAAACCCCCGGCGGATGCACAGATACGCAGTATTTT
>.|TRBV7-9|.|TRBJ1-5
CASSFISEPQHF
TGTGCCAGCAGCTTCATATCTGAGCCCCAGCATTTT
>.|TRBV4-1|.|TRBJ1-6
CASSQGSGLPDNSPLHF
TGCGCCAGCAGCCAAGGATCGGGGTTGCCAGATAATTCACCCCTCCACTTT
>.|TRBV6-1|.|TRBJ2-5
CASSDRQGTWGTQYF
TGTGCCAGCAGTGATCGGCAGGGAACCTGGGGGACCCAGTACTTC
>.|TRBV14|few|TRBJ2-3
CASSAWTITSTDTQYF
TGTGCCAGCAGCGCCTGGACCATTACTAGCACAGATACGCAGTATTTT
>.|TRBV6-5|.|TRBJ1-6
CASSSWRDSPLHF
TGTGCCAGCAGTAGCTGGCGGGATTCACCCCTCCACTTT
>.|TRBV18|.|TRBJ2-3
CASSPPYGANTDTQYF
TGTGCCAGCTCACCACCGTATGGGGCAAACACAGATACGCAGTATTTT
>.|TRBV27|.|TRBJ2-3
CASSRNRPGRHTDTQYF
TGTGCCAGCAGCCGAAACCGTCCGGGACGTCACACAGATACGCAGTATTTT
>.|TRBV19|few|TRBJ1-2
CASGYRMPQKGYTF
TGTGCCAGTGGCTACAGGATGCCCCAGAAGGGCTACACCTTC
>.|TRBV30|.|TRBJ2-1
CAWSRGQYNEQFF
TGTGCCTGGAGTAGGGGACAATACAATGAGCAGTTCTTC
>TRBD1|TRBV29-1|few|TRBJ2-7
CSVADRRNEQYF
TGCAGCGTTGCGGACAGGCGGAACGAGCAGTACTTC
>.|TRBV29-1|.|TRBJ2-7
CSVEQGSEQYF
TGCAGCGTTGAACAAGGGAGCGAGCAGTACTTC
>.|TRBV27|.|TRBJ2-2
CASSLSVGAAIWGGELFF
TGTGCCAGCAGTTTATCTGTAGGGGCGGCCATCTGGGGCGGGGAGCTGTTTTTT
>.|TRBV18|.|TRBJ1-1
CASSPSTTGRNTEAFF
TGTGCCAGCTCACCTTCGACGACAGGAAGGAACACTGAAGCTTTCTTT
>TRBD2|TRBV7-2|few|TRBJ2-3
CASSFYGGAQGDTQYF
TGTGCCAGCAGCTTTTACGGGGGGGCCCAAGGAGATACGCAGTATTTT
>.|TRBV6-1|.|TRBJ1-1
CASRKTAATEAFF
TGTGCCAGCAGGAAGACTGCTGCCACTGAAGCTTTCTTT
>TRBD1|TRBV28|.|TRBJ1-2
CASSSAGQGDYGYTF
TGTGCCAGCAGTTCTGCGGGACAGGGCGACTATGGCTACACCTTC
>.|TRBV7-8|.|TRBJ1-6
CASSLSPSVSPLHF
TGTGCCAGCAGCTTAAGTCCCTCAGTTTCACCCCTCCACTTT
>TRBD2|TRBV7-9|few|TRBJ2-3
CASSPEAGGRRLDTQYF
TGTGCCAGCAGCCCAGAGGCGGGGGGGCGGAGATTAGATACGCAGTATTTT
>.|TRBV7-9|few|TRBJ2-5
CASRSGQETQYF
TGTGCCAGCCGTTCGGGCCAAGAGACCCAGTACTTC
>.|TRBV29-1|few|TRBJ1-2
CSVEDQPLGGGGYTF
TGCAGCGTTGAAGATCAGCCGTTGGGGGGTGGAGGCTACACCTTC